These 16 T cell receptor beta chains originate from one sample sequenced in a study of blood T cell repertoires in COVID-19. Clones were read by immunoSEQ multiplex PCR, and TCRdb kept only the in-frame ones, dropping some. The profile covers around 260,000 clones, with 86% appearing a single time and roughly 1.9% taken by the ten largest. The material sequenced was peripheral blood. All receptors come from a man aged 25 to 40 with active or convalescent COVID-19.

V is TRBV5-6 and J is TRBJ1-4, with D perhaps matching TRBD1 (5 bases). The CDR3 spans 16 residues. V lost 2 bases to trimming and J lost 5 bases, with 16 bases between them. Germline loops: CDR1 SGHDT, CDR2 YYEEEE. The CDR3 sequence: CASSFSPRRANEKLFF. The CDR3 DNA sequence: TGTGCCAGCAGCTTCTCTCCCCGCAGGGCCAATGAAAAACTGTTTTTT.

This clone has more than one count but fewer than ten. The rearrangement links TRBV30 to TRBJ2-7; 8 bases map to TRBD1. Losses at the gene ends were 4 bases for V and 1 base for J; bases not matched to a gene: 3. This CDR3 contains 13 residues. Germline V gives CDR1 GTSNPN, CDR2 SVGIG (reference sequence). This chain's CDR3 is CAWTTGGSYEQYF. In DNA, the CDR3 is TGTGCCTGGACAACAGGGGGTTCCTACGAGCAGTACTTC.

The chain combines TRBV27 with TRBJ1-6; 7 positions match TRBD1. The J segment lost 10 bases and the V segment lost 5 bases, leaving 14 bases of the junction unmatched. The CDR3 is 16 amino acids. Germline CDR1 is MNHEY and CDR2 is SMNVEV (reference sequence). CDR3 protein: CASSPVTGVVNSPLHF. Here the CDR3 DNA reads TGTGCCAGCAGTCCCGTAACAGGGGTAGTCAACTCACCCCTCCACTTT.

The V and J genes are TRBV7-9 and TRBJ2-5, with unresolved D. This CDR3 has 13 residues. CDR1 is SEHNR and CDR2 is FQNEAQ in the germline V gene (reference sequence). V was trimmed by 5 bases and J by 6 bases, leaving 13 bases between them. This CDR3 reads CASSPFFVKTQYF. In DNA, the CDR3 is TGTGCCAGCAGCCCCTTTTTCGTAAAGACCCAGTACTTC.

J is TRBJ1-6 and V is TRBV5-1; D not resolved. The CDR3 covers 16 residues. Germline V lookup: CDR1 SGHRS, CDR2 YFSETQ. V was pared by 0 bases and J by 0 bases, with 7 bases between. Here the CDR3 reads CASSLALYSYNSPLHF. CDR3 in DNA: TGCGCCAGCAGCTTGGCCCTATACTCCTATAATTCACCCCTCCACTTT. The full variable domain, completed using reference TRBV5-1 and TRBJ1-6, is KAGVTQTPRYLIKTRGQQVTLSCSPISGHRSVSWYQQTPGQGLQFLFEYFSETQRNKGNFPGRFSGRQFSNSRSEMNVSTLELGDSALYLCASSLALYSYNSPLHFGNGTRLTVT.

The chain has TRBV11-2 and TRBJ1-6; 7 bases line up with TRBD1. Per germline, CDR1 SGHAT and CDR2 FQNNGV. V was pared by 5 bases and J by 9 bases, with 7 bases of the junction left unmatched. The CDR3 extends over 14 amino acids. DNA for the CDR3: TGTGCCAGCAGCGCCACTCCAGGGGGTTCACCCCTCCACTTT. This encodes CASSATPGGSPLHF.

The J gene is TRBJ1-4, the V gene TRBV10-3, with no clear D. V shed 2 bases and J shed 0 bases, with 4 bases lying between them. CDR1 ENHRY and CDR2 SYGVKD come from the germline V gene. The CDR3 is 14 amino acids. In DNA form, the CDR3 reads TGTGCCATCAGTGAGACAGCAACTAATGAAAAACTGTTTTTT. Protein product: CAISETATNEKLFF.

The CDR3 region is CASSPWTGGGDTEAFF. CDR3 coding DNA: TGTGCCAGCAGCCCTTGGACAGGGGGCGGTGACACTGAAGCTTTCTTT. V gene TRBV7-6 combines with J gene TRBJ1-1; 11 nucleotides align to TRBD1. V gave up 5 bases and J gave up 3 bases; unmatched junction bases: 8. This CDR3 region has 16 residues. Germline values: CDR1 SGHVS, CDR2 FNYEAQ.

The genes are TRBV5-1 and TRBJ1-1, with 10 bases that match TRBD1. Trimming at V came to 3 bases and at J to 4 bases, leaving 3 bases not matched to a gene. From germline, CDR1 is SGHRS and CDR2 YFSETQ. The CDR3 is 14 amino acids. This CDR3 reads CASSSGTGATEAFF. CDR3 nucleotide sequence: TGCGCCAGCAGCTCCGGGACAGGGGCCACTGAAGCTTTCTTT.

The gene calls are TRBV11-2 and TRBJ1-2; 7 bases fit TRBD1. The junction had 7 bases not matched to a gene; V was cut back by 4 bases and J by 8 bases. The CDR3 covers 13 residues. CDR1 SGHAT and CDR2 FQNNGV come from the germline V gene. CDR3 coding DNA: TGTGCCAGCAGCTCGGGACAGAGTAGAGGCTACACCTTC. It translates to CASSSGQSRGYTF.

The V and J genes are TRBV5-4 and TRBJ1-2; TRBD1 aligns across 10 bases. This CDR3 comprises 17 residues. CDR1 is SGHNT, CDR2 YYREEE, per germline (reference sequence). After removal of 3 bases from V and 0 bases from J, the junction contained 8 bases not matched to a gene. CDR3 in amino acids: CASSYPQDRGSNYGYTF. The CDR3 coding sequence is TGTGCCAGCAGCTACCCCCAGGACAGGGGGTCTAACTATGGCTACACCTTC.

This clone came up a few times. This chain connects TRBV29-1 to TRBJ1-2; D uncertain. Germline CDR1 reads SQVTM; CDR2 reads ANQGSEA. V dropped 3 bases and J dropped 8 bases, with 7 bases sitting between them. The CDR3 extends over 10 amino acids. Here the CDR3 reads CSVDTVGYTF. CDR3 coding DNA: TGCAGCGTTGACACAGTCGGCTACACCTTC.

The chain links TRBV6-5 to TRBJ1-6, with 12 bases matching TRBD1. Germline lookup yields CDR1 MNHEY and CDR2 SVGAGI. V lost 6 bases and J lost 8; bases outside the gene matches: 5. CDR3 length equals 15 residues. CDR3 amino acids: CASRGQGASDSPLHF. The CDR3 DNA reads TGTGCCAGCAGGGGACAGGGGGCTTCGGATTCACCCCTCCACTTT.

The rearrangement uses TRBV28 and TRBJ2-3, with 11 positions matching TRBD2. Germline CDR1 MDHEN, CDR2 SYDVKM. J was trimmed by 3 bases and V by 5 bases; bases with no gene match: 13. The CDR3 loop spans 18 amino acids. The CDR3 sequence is CASSPWGTSGPNTDTQYF. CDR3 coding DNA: TGTGCCAGCAGTCCCTGGGGGACTAGCGGACCCAATACAGATACGCAGTATTTT.

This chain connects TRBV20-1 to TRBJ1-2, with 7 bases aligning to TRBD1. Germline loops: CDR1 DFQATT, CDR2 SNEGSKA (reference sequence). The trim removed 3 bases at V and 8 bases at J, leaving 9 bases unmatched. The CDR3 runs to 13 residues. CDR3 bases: TGCAGTGCTAGTTCCTGGGACAGAGACGGCTACACCTTC. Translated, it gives CSASSWDRDGYTF.

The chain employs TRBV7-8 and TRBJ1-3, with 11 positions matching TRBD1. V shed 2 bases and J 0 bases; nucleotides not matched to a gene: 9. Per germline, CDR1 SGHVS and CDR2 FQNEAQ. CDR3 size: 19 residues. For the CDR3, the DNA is TGTGCCAGCAGCTTAAGGAGGACAGGGGGCTCCTCCTCTGGAAACACCATATATTTT. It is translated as CASSLRRTGGSSSGNTIYF.